This TCR beta chain originates from a study of Ad26.COV2.S vaccination and SARS-CoV-2 variants. The sample's treatment: some 19 received Ad26.COV2.S at low or high dose, single or two shots; about five received placebo; per-sample allocation not given. Samples came from day 63 after the first vaccine or placebo injection. Its platform was an Ad26 vector, and its expressed antigen was Wuhan-strain SARS-CoV-2 spike. Sequenced by immunoSEQ multiplex PCR; TCRdb stores in-frame clones only, minus some. Among roughly 250,000 clones listed, around 85% were seen once. The V gene's germline CDR1 is LGHNA and CDR2 YSLEER. The length of the CDR3 is 13 residues. The germline V and J ends were trimmed by 3 bases and 4 bases, with 7 bases remaining between them. Overall study results and limits: The authors reported substantial breadth in spike-specific CD8+ and CD4+ T cell responses after vaccination. The placebo group had lower spike-specific TCR breadth than the vaccine recipients did.

Details on this clone: What it binds is not known.

The genes are TRBV4-3 and TRBJ2-1; D uncertain. The receptor's source is a person aged 18-65 years who received the Ad26.COV2.S COVID-19 vaccine or a placebo. Sequencing used peripheral blood, obtained in a trial of Ad26.COV2.S vaccine versus placebo. This CDR3 is CASSQREYNEQFF. CDR3 sequence (DNA): TGCGCCAGCAGCCAGAGAGAGTACAATGAGCAGTTCTTC.